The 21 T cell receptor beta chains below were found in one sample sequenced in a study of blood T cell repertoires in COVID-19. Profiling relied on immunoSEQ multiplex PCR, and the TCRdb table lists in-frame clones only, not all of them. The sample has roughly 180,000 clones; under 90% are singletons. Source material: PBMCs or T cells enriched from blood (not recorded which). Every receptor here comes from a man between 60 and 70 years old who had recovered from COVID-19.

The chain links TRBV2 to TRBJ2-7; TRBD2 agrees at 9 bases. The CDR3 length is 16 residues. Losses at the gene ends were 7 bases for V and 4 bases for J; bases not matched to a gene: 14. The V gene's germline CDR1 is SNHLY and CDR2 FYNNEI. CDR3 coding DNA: TGTGCCAGCACAATCGATTTAGCGGGAGTGGGGTACGAGCAGTACTTC. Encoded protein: CASTIDLAGVGYEQYF.

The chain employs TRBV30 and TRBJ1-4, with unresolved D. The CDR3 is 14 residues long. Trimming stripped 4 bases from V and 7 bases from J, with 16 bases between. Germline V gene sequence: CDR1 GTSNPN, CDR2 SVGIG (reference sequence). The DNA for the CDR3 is TGTGCCTGGAAGTCATTGGGCGCTTCTGAAAAACTGTTTTTT. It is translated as CAWKSLGASEKLFF.

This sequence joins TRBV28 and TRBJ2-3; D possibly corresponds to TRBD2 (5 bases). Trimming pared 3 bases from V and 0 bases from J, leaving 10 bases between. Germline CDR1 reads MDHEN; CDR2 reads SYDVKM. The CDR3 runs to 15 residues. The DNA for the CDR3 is TGTGCCAGCAGTTTGTCGGGGTCAAGCACAGATACGCAGTATTTT. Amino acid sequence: CASSLSGSSTDTQYF.

In DNA, the CDR3 is TGCGCCAGCAGCCAAGATACAGGGTGGACCGGGGAGCTGTTTTTT. Its translation is CASSQDTGWTGELFF. The rearrangement uses TRBV4-1 and TRBJ2-2, with a tentative D call TRBD1 (6 bases). Trimming took off 0 bases at V and 5 bases at J, with 10 bases between the two ends. The CDR3 is 15 amino acids. Germline lookup yields CDR1 MGHRA and CDR2 YSYEKL.

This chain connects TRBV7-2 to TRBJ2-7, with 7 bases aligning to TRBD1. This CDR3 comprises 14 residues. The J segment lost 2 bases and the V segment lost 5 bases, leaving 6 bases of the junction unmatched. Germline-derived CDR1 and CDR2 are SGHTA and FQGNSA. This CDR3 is CASSPHGQAYEQYF. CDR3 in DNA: TGTGCCAGCAGCCCTCACGGACAGGCCTACGAGCAGTACTTC.

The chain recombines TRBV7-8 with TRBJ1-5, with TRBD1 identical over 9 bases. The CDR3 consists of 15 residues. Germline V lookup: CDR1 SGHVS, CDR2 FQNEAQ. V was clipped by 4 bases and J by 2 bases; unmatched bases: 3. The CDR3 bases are TGTGCCAGCAGCTGGGACAGGGTTGGCAATCAGCCCCAGCATTTT. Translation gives CASSWDRVGNQPQHF.

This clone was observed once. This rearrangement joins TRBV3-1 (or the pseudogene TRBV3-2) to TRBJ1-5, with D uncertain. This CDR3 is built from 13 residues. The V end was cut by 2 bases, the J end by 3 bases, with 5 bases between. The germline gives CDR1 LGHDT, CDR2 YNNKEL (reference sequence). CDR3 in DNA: TGTGCCAGCAGCCAACAAATCAATCAGCCCCAGCATTTT. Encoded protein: CASSQQINQPQHF.

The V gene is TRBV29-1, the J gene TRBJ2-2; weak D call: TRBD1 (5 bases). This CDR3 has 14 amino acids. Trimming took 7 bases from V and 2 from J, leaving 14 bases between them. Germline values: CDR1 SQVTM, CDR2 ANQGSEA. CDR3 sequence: CSAQQAPNTGELFF. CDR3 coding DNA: TGCAGCGCACAACAGGCCCCCAACACCGGGGAGCTGTTTTTT.

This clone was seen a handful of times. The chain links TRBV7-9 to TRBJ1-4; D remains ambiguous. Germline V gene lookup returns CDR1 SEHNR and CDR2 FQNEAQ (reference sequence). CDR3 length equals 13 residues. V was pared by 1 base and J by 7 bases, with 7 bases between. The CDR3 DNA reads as TGTGCCAGCAGCTTAGTAGCGGTTGAAAAACTGTTTTTT. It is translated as CASSLVAVEKLFF. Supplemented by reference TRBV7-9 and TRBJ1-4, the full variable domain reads DTGVSQNPRHKITKRGQNVTFRCDPISEHNRLYWYRQTLGQGPEFLTYFQNEAQLEKSRLLSDRFSAERPKGSFSTLEIQRTEQGDSAMYLCASSLVAVEKLFFGSGTQLSVL.

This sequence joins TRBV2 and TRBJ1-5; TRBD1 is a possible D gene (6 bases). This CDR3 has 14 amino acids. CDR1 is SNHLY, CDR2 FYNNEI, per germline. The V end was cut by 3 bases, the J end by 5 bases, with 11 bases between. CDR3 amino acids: CASSDNYRDQPQHF. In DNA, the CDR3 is TGTGCCAGCAGTGACAATTACAGGGATCAGCCCCAGCATTTT.

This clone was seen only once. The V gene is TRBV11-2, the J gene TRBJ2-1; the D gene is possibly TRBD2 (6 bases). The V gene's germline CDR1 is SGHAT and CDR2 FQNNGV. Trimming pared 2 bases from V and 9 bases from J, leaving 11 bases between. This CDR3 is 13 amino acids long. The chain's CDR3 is CASSLQRVGEQFF. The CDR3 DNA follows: TGTGCCAGCAGCTTACAGCGGGTGGGTGAGCAGTTCTTC.

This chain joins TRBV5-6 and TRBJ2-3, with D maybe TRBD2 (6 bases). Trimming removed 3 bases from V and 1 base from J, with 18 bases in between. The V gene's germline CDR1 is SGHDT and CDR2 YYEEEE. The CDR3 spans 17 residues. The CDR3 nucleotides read TGTGCCAGCAGCTCCTTGACCCCCGGGGGTGGCACAGATACGCAGTATTTT. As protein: CASSSLTPGGGTDTQYF.

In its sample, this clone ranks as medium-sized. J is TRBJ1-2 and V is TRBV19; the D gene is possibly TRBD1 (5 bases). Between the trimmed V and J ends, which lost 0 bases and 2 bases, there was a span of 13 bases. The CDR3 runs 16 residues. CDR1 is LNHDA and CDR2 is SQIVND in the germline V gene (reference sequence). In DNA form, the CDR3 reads TGTGCCAGTAGTATAGATTTCCAAGGGGTCAACTATGGCTACACCTTC. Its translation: CASSIDFQGVNYGYTF.

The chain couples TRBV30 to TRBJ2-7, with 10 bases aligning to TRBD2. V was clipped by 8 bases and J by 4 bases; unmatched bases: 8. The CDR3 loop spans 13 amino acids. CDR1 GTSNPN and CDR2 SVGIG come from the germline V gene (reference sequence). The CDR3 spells CARTSGGGYEQYF. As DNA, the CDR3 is TGTGCCCGCACCAGCGGGGGGGGGTACGAGCAGTACTTC.

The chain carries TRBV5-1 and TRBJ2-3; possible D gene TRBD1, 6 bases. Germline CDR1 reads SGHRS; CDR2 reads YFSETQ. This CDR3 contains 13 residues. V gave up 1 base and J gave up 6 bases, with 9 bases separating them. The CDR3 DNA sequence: TGCGCCAGCAGCTTGACAGGGACGGATACGCAGTATTTT. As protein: CASSLTGTDTQYF.

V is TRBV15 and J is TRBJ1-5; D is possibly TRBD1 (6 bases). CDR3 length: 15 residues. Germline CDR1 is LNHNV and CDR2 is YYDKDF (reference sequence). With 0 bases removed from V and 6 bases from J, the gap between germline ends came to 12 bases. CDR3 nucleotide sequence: TGTGCCACCAGCAGAGATAGGGGGGGCTTTCAGCCCCAGCATTTT. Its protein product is CATSRDRGGFQPQHF.

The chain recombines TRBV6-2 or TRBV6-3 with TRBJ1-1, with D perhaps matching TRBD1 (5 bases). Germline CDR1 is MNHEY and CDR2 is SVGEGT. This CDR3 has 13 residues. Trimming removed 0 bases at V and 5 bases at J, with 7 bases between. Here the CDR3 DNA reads TGTGCCAGCAGTTACTCGGGGGGGACTGAAGCTTTCTTT. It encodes CASSYSGGTEAFF.

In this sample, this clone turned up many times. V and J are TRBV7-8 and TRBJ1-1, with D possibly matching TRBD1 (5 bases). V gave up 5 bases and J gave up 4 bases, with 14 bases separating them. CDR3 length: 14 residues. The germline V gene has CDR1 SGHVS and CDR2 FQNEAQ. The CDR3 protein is CASSLDSSSTEAFF. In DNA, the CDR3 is TGTGCCAGCAGCCTTGACAGCTCCAGCACTGAAGCTTTCTTT.

The CDR3 DNA reads as TGTGCCAGCAGTTTTTCCCCCGGGACAACCTCCTACGAGCAGTACTTC. Translated: CASSFSPGTTSYEQYF. The chain couples TRBV27 to TRBJ2-7, with a weak D call TRBD1 (6 bases). The V gene lost 3 bases and the J gene lost 0 bases, with 15 bases spanning the gap. The CDR3 loop spans 16 amino acids. Germline CDR1 reads MNHEY; CDR2 reads SMNVEV (reference sequence).

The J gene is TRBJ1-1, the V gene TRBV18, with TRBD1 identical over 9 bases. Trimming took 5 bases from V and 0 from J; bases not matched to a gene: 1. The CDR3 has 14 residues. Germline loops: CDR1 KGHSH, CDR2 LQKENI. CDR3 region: CASSGTGMNTEAFF. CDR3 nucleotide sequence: TGTGCCAGCTCAGGGACAGGGATGAACACTGAAGCTTTCTTT.

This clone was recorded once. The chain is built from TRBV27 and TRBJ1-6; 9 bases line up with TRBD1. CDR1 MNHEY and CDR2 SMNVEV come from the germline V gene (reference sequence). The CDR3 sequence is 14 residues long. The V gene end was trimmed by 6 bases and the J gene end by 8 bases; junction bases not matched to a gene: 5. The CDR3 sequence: CASRAGQGYSPLHF. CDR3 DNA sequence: TGTGCCAGCAGGGCGGGACAGGGTTATTCACCCCTCCACTTT.